This passage covers 26 T cell receptor beta chains from one sample sequenced in a study of identifying expanded T cells in peripheral blood (dated by TCRdb to about 2019). The method was the immunoSEQ multiplex PCR assay. TCRdb retrieved this table from immuneACCESS and kept in-frame rearrangements only. Not all clones are present; in checked studies, unresolved V genes account for under half, and no reason is known for the remainder. The sample table shows about 80,000 clones, and more than 75% are seen once. The ten largest clonotypes hold under 20% of the sample. The sequencing input was blood. The receptors were sampled from a person aged 18-69 years in good health.

This chain joins TRBV28 and TRBJ2-5, with D maybe TRBD2 (7 bases). The CDR3 is made up of 15 amino acids. Germline CDR1 reads MDHEN; CDR2 reads SYDVKM. Trimming cost V 5 bases and J 3 bases, with 16 bases left between them. This CDR3 is CASSAHRGGEETQYF. For the CDR3, the DNA is TGTGCCAGCAGTGCCCATCGAGGGGGGGAAGAGACCCAGTACTTC.

The chain couples TRBV6-4 to TRBJ2-3, with TRBD1 as a possible D gene (5 bases). Trimming left V 3 bases short and J 0 bases short, with 7 bases between. Germline assignment: CDR1 MRHNA and CDR2 SNTAGT. The length of the CDR3 is 14 residues. The CDR3 DNA reads as TGTGCCAGCAGTGAGACAGATAGCACAGATACGCAGTATTTT. This sequence encodes CASSETDSTDTQYF.

The chain links TRBV6-5 to TRBJ1-3, with a possible D match to TRBD1 (5 bases). The CDR3 has 15 amino acids. V lost 2 bases and J 0 bases, leaving 8 bases between the germline ends. The germline V gene encodes CDR1 MNHEY and CDR2 SVGAGI. This CDR3 is CASSYGGVSGNTIYF. The DNA of the CDR3 is TGTGCCAGCAGTTACGGGGGTGTCTCTGGAAACACCATATATTTT.

The chain links TRBV11-2 to TRBJ2-6; D unclear. Germline V gene lookup returns CDR1 SGHAT and CDR2 FQNNGV. The CDR3 sequence is 15 residues long. V lost 4 bases to trimming and J lost 2 bases, with 9 bases between them. CDR3 protein: CASSYPEPGANVLTF. CDR3 bases: TGTGCCAGCAGCTACCCGGAACCTGGGGCCAACGTCCTGACTTTC.

The chain joins TRBV9 to TRBJ2-5; 7 positions match TRBD1. The V gene end was trimmed by 0 bases and the J gene end by 5 bases; junction bases not matched to a gene: 7. The CDR3 loop spans 15 amino acids. CDR1 and CDR2 (germline): SGDLS, YYNGEE. The CDR3 region has the DNA TGTGCCAGCAGCGTAGGGCAGGGGGTACAGGAGACCCAGTACTTC. The encoded protein is CASSVGQGVQETQYF.

In DNA, the CDR3 is TGTGCCAGCAGCGCCGGGGGGGAAGGGGCCCAGTACTTC. Protein sequence: CASSAGGEGAQYF. This chain joins TRBV6-6 and TRBJ2-5, with 8 bases that match TRBD2. V was pared by 6 bases and J by 9 bases, with 9 bases of the junction left unmatched. CDR1 MNHNY and CDR2 SVGAGI come from the germline V gene (reference sequence). The CDR3 loop spans 13 amino acids.

This clone has a single count. This rearrangement joins TRBV5-1 to TRBJ1-3, with TRBD1 identical over 8 bases. The CDR3 consists of 20 residues. CDR1 SGHRS and CDR2 YFSETQ come from the germline V gene. Unmatched junction bases numbered 22, after V lost 4 bases and J lost 4 bases. The CDR3: CASSTPLRAGGLFSGNTIYF. As DNA, the CDR3 is TGCGCCAGCAGCACCCCCCTCCGGGCAGGGGGCTTATTCTCGGGAAACACCATATATTTT.

The gene calls are TRBV6-6 and TRBJ2-3; possibly TRBD1 for D (6 bases). Per germline, CDR1 MNHNY and CDR2 SVGAGI (reference sequence). This CDR3 has 16 residues. Trimming removed 6 bases at V and 1 base at J, with 17 bases between. The DNA of the CDR3 is TGTGCCAGCAGAAGGACACAGGGATCGGGCACAGATACGCAGTATTTT. This gives the protein CASRRTQGSGTDTQYF.

The chain has TRBV9 and TRBJ2-3; D tentatively fits TRBD1 or TRBD2 (5 bases each). The CDR3 is made up of 19 amino acids. Trimming shortened V by 2 bases and J by 3 bases, and 25 bases separated the two germline ends. Germline CDR1 is SGDLS and CDR2 is YYNGEE. The CDR3 coding sequence is TGTGCCAGCAGCGTTCTCCCCGGGGAACGAGGGGTGTTTACAGATACGCAGTATTTT. Translating gives CASSVLPGERGVFTDTQYF.

The chain has TRBV19 and TRBJ1-1; a weak D match, TRBD1 (6 bases). CDR1 is LNHDA, CDR2 SQIVND, per germline (reference sequence). The CDR3 contains 15 residues. V lost 3 bases and J 1 base, leaving 12 bases between the germline ends. CDR3 DNA sequence: TGTGCCAGTAGTATTGCAGGGGTGGGGAACACTGAAGCTTTCTTT. Translating it yields CASSIAGVGNTEAFF.

This chain links TRBV29-1 with TRBJ1-5, with D maybe TRBD1 (6 bases). V was cut by 5 bases and J by 4 bases, with 9 bases left in between. The length of the CDR3 is 12 residues. CDR1 SQVTM and CDR2 ANQGSEA come from the germline V gene. CDR3 protein: CSVRTANQPQHF. CDR3 nucleotide sequence: TGCAGCGTTCGGACAGCAAATCAGCCCCAGCATTTT.

The chain carries TRBV6-5 and TRBJ1-1, with TRBD1 matching over 7 bases. The V segment lost 2 bases and the J segment 10 bases; nucleotides outside the gene matches: 4. This CDR3 comprises 12 residues. Germline-derived CDR1 and CDR2 are MNHEY and SVGAGI. This chain's CDR3 is CASSYRGRVAFF. Written as DNA, the CDR3 is TGTGCCAGCAGTTACAGGGGGCGGGTAGCTTTCTTT.

The chain joins TRBV5-4 to TRBJ2-5; D is ambiguous. V was cut by 0 bases and J by 2 bases, with 8 bases left in between. The germline V gene encodes CDR1 SGHNT and CDR2 YYREEE (reference sequence). The CDR3 runs 14 residues. CDR3 region: CASSLAWGQETQYF. The CDR3 region has the DNA TGTGCCAGCAGCTTGGCCTGGGGTCAAGAGACCCAGTACTTC.

The J gene is TRBJ2-3, the V gene TRBV7-9; D ambiguous. The CDR3 length is 13 residues. The germline V gene has CDR1 SEHNR and CDR2 FQNEAQ (reference sequence). V was cut by 1 base and J by 2 bases, with 4 bases left in between. The CDR3 bases are TGTGCCAGCAGCTTAGTGAACACAGATACGCAGTATTTT. As protein: CASSLVNTDTQYF.

The V gene is TRBV6-5, the J gene TRBJ2-7; D possibly corresponds to TRBD2 (5 bases). V was pared by 4 bases and J by 4 bases, with 14 bases between. Germline CDR1 MNHEY, CDR2 SVGAGI. The CDR3 contains 14 residues. The CDR3 bases are TGTGCCAGCAGTTCGGCATTAACTAGTTACGAGCAGTACTTC. It yields the protein CASSSALTSYEQYF.

The chain uses TRBV10-2 and TRBJ2-7; 7 bases align to TRBD2. CDR1 is WSHSY, CDR2 SAAADI, per germline. The CDR3 is 14 residues long. Trimming removed 1 base from V and 4 bases from J; junction bases left unmatched: 4. CDR3 sequence reads: CASSELGEGYEQYF. CDR3 coding DNA: TGCGCCAGCAGTGAGTTGGGGGAGGGGTACGAGCAGTACTTC.

The CDR3 protein is CASSLVGAGALYEQYF. For the CDR3, the DNA is TGTGCCAGCAGCTTAGTAGGAGCGGGGGCCCTCTACGAGCAGTACTTC. The chain has TRBV7-2 and TRBJ2-7, with 8 bases that match TRBD2. Germline-derived CDR1 and CDR2 are SGHTA and FQGNSA. The CDR3 extends over 16 amino acids. Trimming at V came to 1 base and at J to 3 bases, leaving 8 bases not matched to a gene. Full variable domain (rest looked up from reference TRBV7-2 and TRBJ2-7): GAGVSQSPSNKVTEKGKDVELRCDPISGHTALYWYRQSLGQGLEFLIYFQGNSAPDKSGLPSDRFSAERTGGSVSTLTIQRTQQEDSAVYLCASSLVGAGALYEQYFGPGTRLTVT.

Only one count was recorded for this clone. The chain employs TRBV15 and TRBJ2-5, with D maybe TRBD1 (5 bases). Germline V gene sequence: CDR1 LNHNV, CDR2 YYDKDF (reference sequence). Trimming took off 1 base at V and 5 bases at J, with 11 bases between the two ends. CDR3 length equals 14 residues. The chain's CDR3 is CATSRVRGWETQYF. The CDR3 coding sequence is TGTGCCACCAGCAGAGTAAGGGGCTGGGAGACCCAGTACTTC. The complete variable domain, with remaining parts taken from reference TRBV15 and TRBJ2-5, reads DAMVIQNPRYQVTQFGKPVTLSCSQTLNHNVMYWYQQKSSQAPKLLFHYYDKDFNNEADTPDNFQSRRPNTSFCFLDIRSPGLGDTAMYLCATSRVRGWETQYFGPGTRLLVL.

The chain carries TRBV20-1 and TRBJ2-1; D ambiguous. V lost 1 base, J lost 6 bases, and 4 bases lay in between. CDR1 and CDR2 (germline): DFQATT, SNEGSKA (reference sequence). The CDR3 consists of 11 residues. In DNA form, the CDR3 reads TGCAGTGCTAGAGGGGGCAATGAGCAGTTCTTC. The encoded protein is CSARGGNEQFF.

The V gene is TRBV4-2, the J gene TRBJ1-2; D is undetermined. Germline V gene sequence: CDR1 LGHNA, CDR2 YNFKEQ. The CDR3 runs 12 residues. V was clipped by 1 base and J by 5 bases, with 5 bases between them. The CDR3 nucleotides read TGTGCCAGCAGCCAAGCGGGGTATGGCTACACCTTC. Amino acids: CASSQAGYGYTF.

This sequence joins TRBV5-1 and TRBJ1-1; D is unresolved. Trimming stripped 3 bases from V and 5 bases from J, with 14 bases between. This CDR3 has 14 residues. Per the germline V gene, CDR1 is SGHRS and CDR2 is YFSETQ. The CDR3 DNA follows: TGCGCCAGCAGCTCGGACCCGGCGGGGACTGAAGCTTTCTTT. Its protein product is CASSSDPAGTEAFF.

CDR3 nucleotides: TGTGCCAGCAGTTTCTCCGGACAGGGGGAGGACTACACCTTC. Its translation: CASSFSGQGEDYTF. This rearrangement joins TRBV27 to TRBJ1-2; 10 bases line up with TRBD1. V dropped 3 bases and J dropped 10; count of bases not matched to a gene: 8. This CDR3 region has 14 residues. CDR1 and CDR2 (germline): MNHEY, SMNVEV (reference sequence).

The chain employs TRBV28 and TRBJ2-7; 8 positions agree with TRBD1. CDR3 length: 15 amino acids. After removal of 7 bases from V and 3 bases from J, the junction contained 11 bases not matched to a gene. Germline loops: CDR1 MDHEN, CDR2 SYDVKM. The CDR3 region has the DNA TGTGCCAGCAATATCGGACAGGGTCCCCGCTACGAGCAGTACTTC. Its translation is CASNIGQGPRYEQYF.

The CDR3 protein is CASSEEATGKLFF. In nucleotides, the CDR3 is TGTGCCAGCAGTGAAGAAGCCACAGGAAAACTGTTTTTT. The chain recombines TRBV6-4 with TRBJ1-4; D is possibly TRBD1 (5 bases). Germline V gene sequence: CDR1 MRHNA, CDR2 SNTAGT. The CDR3 contains 13 residues. Trimming took 3 bases from V and 10 from J, leaving 12 bases between them.

V usage is TRBV28 and J usage is TRBJ1-1; D unresolved. The germline V and J ends were trimmed by 5 bases and 1 base, with 8 bases remaining between them. Germline CDR1 and CDR2: MDHEN and SYDVKM. This CDR3 has 13 amino acids. CDR3 protein: CASSVLPNTEAFF. CDR3 in DNA: TGTGCCAGCAGTGTACTCCCGAACACTGAAGCTTTCTTT.

This clone was seen just once. The chain is built from TRBV7-2 and TRBJ2-7; possibly TRBD1 for D (5 bases). V lost 2 bases and J lost 2, with 13 bases in between. The CDR3 is 15 residues long. Germline V gene lookup returns CDR1 SGHTA and CDR2 FQGNSA. CDR3 region: CASSLRPGSPYEQYF. DNA of the CDR3: TGTGCCAGCAGCTTACGGCCAGGGTCTCCCTACGAGCAGTACTTC.